This TCR beta chain was identified during a study of CD8 T cells in ankylosing spondylitis listed by TCRdb under 2017. Study-level background: The study set out to find disease-linked TCR variants by profiling T cell receptor beta repertoires in ankylosing spondylitis patients and healthy donors. The whole study cohort included about a hundred healthy donors and roughly 24 ankylosing spondylitis patients. Peripheral blood was sampled, and synovial fluid was also collected from ankylosing spondylitis patients.

Overall results and qualifications from the work: Some motif variants were previously reported in synovial fluid and blood of reactive arthritis patients, suggesting common disease-initiation mechanisms. Blood from ankylosing spondylitis patients appeared to be characterized by a TCR beta motif composed of eight or nine highly homologous amino acid variants. Significant enrichment of the disease-linked clones was reported in matched synovial fluid samples from ankylosing spondylitis patients. In peripheral blood, the disease-linked clones were found at relatively low frequencies and had a CD8+ phenotype.

The CDR3 runs 13 amino acids, cysteine and phenylalanine included. The entry retains the CDR3 DNA only, 39 bases that are in frame from base 1. According to the germline V gene (reference sequence), CDR1 reads MNHNY and CDR2 reads SVGAGI. Relative to germline, V is 6 bases shorter and J is 7 bases shorter, with 15 bases between their ends. Of note for this clonotype: The antigen this receptor binds is unknown. Per-base qualities were not stored, and no clone one base away is much larger.

Sequencer: Illumina HiSeq 2500. Quantitative 5'-RACE with molecular barcodes was used to prepare TCR beta libraries. The study's own analysis went as follows. A new computational method, built on a probabilistic model of VDJ rearrangement, was used to identify disease-linked TCR variants. TCRdb reanalyzed the raw reads on its own, using fastp at Q25 for trimming and MiXCR for clone calling, and kept in-frame beta chains. Every distinct CDR3 protein forms one entry, paired with its most common genes and DNA. In this record, the V and J calls reflect TCRdb's handling and not the investigators' own analysis. In all, the sample holds approximately 240,000 distinct CDR3 sequences, and about 24% of those were seen once. The leading ten clones occupy roughly 0.67% of the sample.

The rearranged chain carries TRBV6-6 and TRBJ2-5, with no confidently assigned D gene. The receptor was derived from a male donor with ankylosing spondylitis or in good health (not recorded which). The sequenced sample consisted of blood, either unsorted or a sorted T cell fraction (not recorded which). This receptor has the CDR3 CASRLGRMGTQYF. The DNA sequence reads TGTGCCAGCAGGCTCGGACGGATGGGGACCCAGTACTTC.